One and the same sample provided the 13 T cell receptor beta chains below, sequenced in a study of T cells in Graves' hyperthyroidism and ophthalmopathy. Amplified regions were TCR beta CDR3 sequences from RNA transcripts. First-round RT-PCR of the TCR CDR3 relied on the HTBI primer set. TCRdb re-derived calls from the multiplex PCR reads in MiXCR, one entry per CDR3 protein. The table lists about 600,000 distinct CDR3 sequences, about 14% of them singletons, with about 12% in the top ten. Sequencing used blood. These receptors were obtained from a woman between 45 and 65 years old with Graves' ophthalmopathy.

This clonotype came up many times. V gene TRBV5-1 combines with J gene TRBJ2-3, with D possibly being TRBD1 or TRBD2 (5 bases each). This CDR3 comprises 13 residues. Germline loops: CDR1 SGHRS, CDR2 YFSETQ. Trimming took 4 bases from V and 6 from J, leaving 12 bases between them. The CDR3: CASSRDVEDTQYF. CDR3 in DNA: TGCGCCAGCAGCCGGGACGTCGAGGATACGCAGTATTTT.

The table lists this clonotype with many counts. CDR3: CASSFGKTWEQFF. As DNA, the CDR3 is TGTGCCAGCAGTTTTGGAAAGACTTGGGAGCAGTTCTTC. This chain uses TRBV27 with TRBJ2-1; no clear D gene. V was trimmed by 3 bases and J by 10 bases, leaving 13 bases between them. The CDR3 covers 13 residues. CDR1 is MNHEY, CDR2 SMNVEV, per germline (reference sequence).

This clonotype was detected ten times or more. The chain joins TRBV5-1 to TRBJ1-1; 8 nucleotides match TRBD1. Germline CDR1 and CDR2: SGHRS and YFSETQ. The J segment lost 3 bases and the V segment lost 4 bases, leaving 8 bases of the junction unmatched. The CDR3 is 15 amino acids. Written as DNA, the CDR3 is TGCGCCAGCAGCGGAGGACAGGGCGCGTACACTGAAGCTTTCTTT. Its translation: CASSGGQGAYTEAFF.

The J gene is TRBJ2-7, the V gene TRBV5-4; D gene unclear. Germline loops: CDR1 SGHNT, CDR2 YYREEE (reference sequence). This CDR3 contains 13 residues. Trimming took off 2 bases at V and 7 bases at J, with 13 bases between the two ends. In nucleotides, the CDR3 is TGTGCCAGCAGCTTCGGCCAGCCTGAAGAGCAGTACTTC. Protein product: CASSFGQPEEQYF.

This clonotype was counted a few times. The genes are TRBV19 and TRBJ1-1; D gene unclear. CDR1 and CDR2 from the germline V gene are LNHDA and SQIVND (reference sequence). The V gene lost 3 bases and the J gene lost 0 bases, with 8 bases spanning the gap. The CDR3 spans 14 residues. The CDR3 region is CASSIGLLNTEAFF. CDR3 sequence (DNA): TGTGCCAGTAGTATCGGGCTCCTGAACACTGAAGCTTTCTTT.

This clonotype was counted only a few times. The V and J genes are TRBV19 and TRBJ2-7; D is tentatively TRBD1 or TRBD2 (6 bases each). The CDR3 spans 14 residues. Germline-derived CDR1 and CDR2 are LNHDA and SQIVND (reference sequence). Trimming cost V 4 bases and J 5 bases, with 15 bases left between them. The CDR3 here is CASSRRGLIHEQYF. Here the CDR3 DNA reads TGTGCCAGTAGTAGGAGGGGGTTGATCCACGAGCAGTACTTC.

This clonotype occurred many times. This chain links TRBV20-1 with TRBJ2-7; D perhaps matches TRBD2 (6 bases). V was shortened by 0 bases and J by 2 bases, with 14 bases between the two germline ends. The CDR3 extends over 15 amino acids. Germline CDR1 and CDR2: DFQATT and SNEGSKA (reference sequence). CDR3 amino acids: CSARDRSGYPYEQYF. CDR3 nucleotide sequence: TGCAGTGCTAGAGATCGCAGCGGGTACCCCTACGAGCAGTACTTC.

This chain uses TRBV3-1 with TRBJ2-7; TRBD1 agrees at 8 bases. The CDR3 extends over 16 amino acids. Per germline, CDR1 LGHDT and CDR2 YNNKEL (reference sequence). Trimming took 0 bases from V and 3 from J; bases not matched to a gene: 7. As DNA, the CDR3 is TGTGCCAGCAGCCAAGATGAGGTCGGACAGGGCTACGAGCAGTACTTC. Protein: CASSQDEVGQGYEQYF.

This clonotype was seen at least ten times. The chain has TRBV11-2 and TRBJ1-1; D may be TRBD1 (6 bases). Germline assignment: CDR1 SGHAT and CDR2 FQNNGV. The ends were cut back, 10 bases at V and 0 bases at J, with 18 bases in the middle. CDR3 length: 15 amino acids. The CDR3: CATREGGGMNTEAFF. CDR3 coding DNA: TGTGCCACCAGAGAGGGAGGGGGAATGAACACTGAAGCTTTCTTT.

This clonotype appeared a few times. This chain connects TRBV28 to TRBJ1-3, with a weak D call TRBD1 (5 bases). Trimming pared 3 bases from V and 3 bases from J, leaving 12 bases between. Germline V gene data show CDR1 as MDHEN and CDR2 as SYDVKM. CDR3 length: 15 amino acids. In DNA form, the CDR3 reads TGTGCCAGCAGTTTCCCAGGGCCTAGTGGAAACACCATATATTTT. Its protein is CASSFPGPSGNTIYF.

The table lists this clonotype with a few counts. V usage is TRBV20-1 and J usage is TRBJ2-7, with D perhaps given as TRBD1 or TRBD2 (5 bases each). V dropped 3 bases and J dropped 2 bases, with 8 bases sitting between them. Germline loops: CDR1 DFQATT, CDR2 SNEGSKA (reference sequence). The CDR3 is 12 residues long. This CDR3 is CSASGATYEQYF. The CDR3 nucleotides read TGCAGTGCTAGCGGGGCTACCTACGAGCAGTACTTC.

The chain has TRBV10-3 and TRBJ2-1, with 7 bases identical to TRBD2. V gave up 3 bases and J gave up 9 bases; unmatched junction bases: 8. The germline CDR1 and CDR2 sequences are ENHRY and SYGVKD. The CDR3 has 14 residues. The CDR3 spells CAISERRESGEQFF. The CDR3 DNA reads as TGTGCCATCAGTGAAAGGCGGGAGAGTGGTGAGCAGTTCTTC.

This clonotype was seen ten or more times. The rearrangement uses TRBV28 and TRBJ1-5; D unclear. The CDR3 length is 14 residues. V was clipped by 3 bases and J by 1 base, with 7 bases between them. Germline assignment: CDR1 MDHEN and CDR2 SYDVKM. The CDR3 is CASSFGVSNQPQHF. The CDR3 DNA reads TGTGCCAGCAGTTTCGGGGTAAGCAATCAGCCCCAGCATTTT.